A single T cell receptor (beta chain) is shown here with its context. The antigen remains undetermined. CD4+ cells yielded CD45RA+ naive and CD45RA-negative memory subsets. The germline CDR1 and CDR2 sequences are MDHEN and SYDVKM. Unmatched junction bases numbered 9, after V lost 7 bases and J lost 4 bases. This CDR3 region has 16 residues. The sample is drawn from a study of shared clonotypes between healthy human individuals. Regarding the study as a whole: An anticipated effect of sequencing depth on clonotype sharing among donors was recognized. Generation probability values for non-shared clonotypes were lower than those for clonotypes shared by all four donors.

Several immunoSEQ plates held equal portions of the genomic DNA taken from each subset. Clones were read by immunoSEQ multiplex PCR, and TCRdb kept only the in-frame ones, dropping some. Of about 2.4 million clones in the sample, approximately 93% were seen once. Sequencing input: naive CD4+ T cells from PBMCs. The subset is: CD45RA+ positively selected. The clonotype was recovered from a man younger than 35 in good health. Some clones in this sample may be carry-over from other donors' samples. The genes are TRBV28 and TRBJ2-6; 8 bases are a match to TRBD1. The DNA of the CDR3 is TGTGCCAGCACGGACAGGGTGAGATTGGGGGCCAACGTCCTGACTTTC. It specifies CASTDRVRLGANVLTF.